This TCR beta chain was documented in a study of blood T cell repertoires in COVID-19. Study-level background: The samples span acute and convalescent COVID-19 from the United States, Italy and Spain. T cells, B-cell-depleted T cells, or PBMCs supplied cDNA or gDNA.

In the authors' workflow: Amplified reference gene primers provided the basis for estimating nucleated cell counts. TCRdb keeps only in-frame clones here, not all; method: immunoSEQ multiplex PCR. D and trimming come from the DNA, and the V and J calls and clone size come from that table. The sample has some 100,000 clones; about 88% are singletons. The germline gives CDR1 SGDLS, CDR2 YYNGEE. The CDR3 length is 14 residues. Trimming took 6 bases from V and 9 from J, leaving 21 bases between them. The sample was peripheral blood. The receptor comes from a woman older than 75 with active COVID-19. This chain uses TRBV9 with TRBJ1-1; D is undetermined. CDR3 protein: CASNNNPGRIQAFF. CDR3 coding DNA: TGTGCCAGCAACAACAATCCGGGAAGGATACAAGCTTTCTTT.